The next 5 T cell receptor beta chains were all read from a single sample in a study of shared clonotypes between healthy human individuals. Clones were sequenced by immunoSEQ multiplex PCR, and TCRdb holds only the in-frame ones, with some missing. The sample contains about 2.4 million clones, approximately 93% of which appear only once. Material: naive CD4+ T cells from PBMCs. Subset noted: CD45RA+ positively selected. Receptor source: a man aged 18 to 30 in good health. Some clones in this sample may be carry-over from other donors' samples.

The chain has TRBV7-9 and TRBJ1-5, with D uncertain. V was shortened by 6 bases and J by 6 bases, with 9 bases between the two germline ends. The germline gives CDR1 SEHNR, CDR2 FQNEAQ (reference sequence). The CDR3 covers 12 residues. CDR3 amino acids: CASRVGGQPQHF. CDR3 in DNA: TGTGCCAGCAGGGTCGGAGGTCAGCCCCAGCATTTT.

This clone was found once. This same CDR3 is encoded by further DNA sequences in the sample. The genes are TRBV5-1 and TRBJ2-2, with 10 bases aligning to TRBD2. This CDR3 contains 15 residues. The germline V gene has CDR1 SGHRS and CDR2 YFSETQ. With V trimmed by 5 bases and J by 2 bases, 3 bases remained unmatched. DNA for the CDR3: TGCGCCAGCAGGAGGACTAGCGGTAACACCGGGGAGCTGTTTTTT. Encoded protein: CASRRTSGNTGELFF.

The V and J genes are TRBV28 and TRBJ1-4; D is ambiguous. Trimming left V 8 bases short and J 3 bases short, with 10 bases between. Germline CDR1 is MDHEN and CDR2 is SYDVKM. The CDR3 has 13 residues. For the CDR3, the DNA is TGTGCCAGCTGGCCCCGGGCTAATGAAAAACTGTTTTTT. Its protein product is CASWPRANEKLFF.

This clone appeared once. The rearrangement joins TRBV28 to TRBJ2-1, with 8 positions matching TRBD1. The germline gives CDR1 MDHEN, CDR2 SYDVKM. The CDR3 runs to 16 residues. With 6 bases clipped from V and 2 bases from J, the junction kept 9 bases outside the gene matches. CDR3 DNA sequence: TGTGCCAGCAGCCCCGCAGGGGGCAAAGCCTACAATGAGCAGTTCTTC. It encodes CASSPAGGKAYNEQFF.

This chain's CDR3 is CASIRSRLAGGPATDTQYF. In DNA, the CDR3 is TGTGCCAGCATACGCAGCCGGCTAGCGGGAGGGCCGGCCACAGATACGCAGTATTTT. The J gene is TRBJ2-3, the V gene TRBV2; 12 nucleotides match TRBD2. Germline V lookup: CDR1 SNHLY, CDR2 FYNNEI. CDR3 length equals 19 residues. Unmatched junction bases numbered 16, after V lost 7 bases and J lost 2 bases.